Included here is one TCR beta chain sequence, with context. The CDR3 loop spans 14 amino acids. Germline V lookup: CDR1 SGHRS, CDR2 YFSETQ. With V trimmed by 4 bases and J by 5 bases, 7 bases remained unmatched. Original handling: Cell counts per sample came from amplifying reference gene primers. Only in-frame clones appear in the TCRdb table, and some are missing; sequencing was by immunoSEQ multiplex PCR. V and J calls and clone size are given by that table; D and trimming were obtained from the DNA. Of fewer than 75,000 clones listed, about 91% were seen once; the top ten hold approximately 10%. The data stem from a study of blood T cell repertoires in COVID-19. For the study at large: There were acute and convalescent COVID-19 samples, and they came from the United States, Italy and Spain.

This chain connects TRBV5-1 to TRBJ2-3; TRBD2 aligns across 7 bases. This clonotype was sampled from a man aged 80 or over with acute or convalescent COVID-19. The sample was peripheral blood. The CDR3 is CASSAGLVGDTQYF. CDR3 coding DNA: TGCGCCAGCAGCGCCGGACTAGTAGGAGATACGCAGTATTTT. The full variable domain, its missing parts supplied by reference TRBV5-1 and TRBJ2-3, is KAGVTQTPRYLIKTRGQQVTLSCSPISGHRSVSWYQQTPGQGLQFLFEYFSETQRNKGNFPGRFSGRQFSNSRSEMNVSTLELGDSALYLCASSAGLVGDTQYFGPGTRLTVL.